The TCR beta chain under discussion was sequenced for a study of response to subunit inactivated influenza vaccine. There are a few counts of this clonotype. The CDR3 is 14 residues long. Trimming cost V 7 bases and J 0 bases, with 13 bases left between them. TCRdb re-analysed the RT-PCR reads in MiXCR, keeping a single row per CDR3 protein. The sample carries some 800,000 distinct CDR3 sequences, less than 25% recorded once. This clonotype originated in a man aged 45 to 65 who received an inactivated influenza vaccine. This sample comprised PBMCs from blood, obtained roughly 5 days after vaccination. The V call is TRBV12-3 or TRBV12-4, the J call TRBJ2-7; a possible D gene is TRBD2 (6 bases). The CDR3 loop is CASKNQTSSYEQYF. In DNA, the CDR3 is TGTGCCAGCAAAAACCAGACTAGCTCCTACGAGCAGTACTTC.